Here is one T cell receptor (beta chain) with its context. TCRdb re-called the 5' RACE reads through MiXCR, storing one row per CDR3 protein. Of under 450,000 distinct CDR3 sequences listed, about 18% were seen once; the top ten hold approximately 12%. This sample was taken from a study of identical twins. V was shortened by 5 bases and J by 7 bases, with 9 bases between the two germline ends. Per germline, CDR1 MNHEY and CDR2 SMNVEV (reference sequence). This CDR3 spans 13 amino acids. This chain joins TRBV27 and TRBJ1-6; D is ambiguous. Sequenced input: naive T cells sorted from blood. This clonotype originated in a man between 50 and 59 years old in good health. CDR3: CASSRIPNSPLHF. CDR3 coding DNA: TGTGCCAGCAGTCGAATCCCGAATTCACCCCTCCACTTT.